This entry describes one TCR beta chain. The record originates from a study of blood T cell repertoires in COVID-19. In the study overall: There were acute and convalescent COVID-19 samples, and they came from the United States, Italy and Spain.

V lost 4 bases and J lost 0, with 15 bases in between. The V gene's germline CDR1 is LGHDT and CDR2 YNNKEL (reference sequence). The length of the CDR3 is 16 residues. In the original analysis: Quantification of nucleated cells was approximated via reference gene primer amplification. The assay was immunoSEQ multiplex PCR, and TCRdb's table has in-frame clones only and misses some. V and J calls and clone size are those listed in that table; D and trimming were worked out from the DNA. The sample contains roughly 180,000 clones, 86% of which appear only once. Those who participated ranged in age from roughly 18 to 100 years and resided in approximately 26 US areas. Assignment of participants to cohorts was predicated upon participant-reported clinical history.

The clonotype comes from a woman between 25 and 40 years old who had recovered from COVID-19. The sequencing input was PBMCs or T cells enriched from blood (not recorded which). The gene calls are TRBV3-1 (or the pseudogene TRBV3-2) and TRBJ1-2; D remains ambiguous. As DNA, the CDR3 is TGTGCCAGCAGCCTAGGAAGAGATGAGGCTAACTATGGCTACACCTTC. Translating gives CASSLGRDEANYGYTF.